This is a list of T cell receptor beta chains from one sample in a study of CD8 T cells in ankylosing spondylitis. TCRdb passed the 5' RACE reads through MiXCR, listing each CDR3 protein once. Found here are about 460,000 distinct CDR3 sequences, approximately 5.3% of them singletons; the top ten hold 3% to 4%. Sequencing was performed on blood, either unsorted or a sorted T cell fraction (not recorded which). The receptors derive from a male donor with ankylosing spondylitis. CDR3s include the opening cysteine and the closing phenylalanine or tryptophan. The D gene is left open where the match is weak. Not all rows give a size; the values are once, few, many and, for expanded clones, a class.

TRBV7-2	TRBD1	NA	TRBJ1-1	CATSLPWDRGSTEAFF	TGTGCCACCAGCTTACCTTGGGACAGGGGGAGCACTGAAGCTTTCTTT
TRBV20-1	NA	many	TRBJ1-2	CSARSSSNYGYTF	TGCAGTGCTAGAAGCTCTTCTAACTATGGCTACACCTTC
TRBV20-1	NA	many	TRBJ2-7	CSGADSYEQYF	TGCAGTGGCGCAGACTCCTACGAGCAGTACTTC
TRBV5-4	NA	many	TRBJ2-5	CASKEQVGETQYF	TGTGCCAGCAAGGAACAGGTGGGGGAGACCCAGTACTTC
TRBV6-1	TRBD1	many	TRBJ1-5	CASRLDRDNQPQHF	TGTGCCAGCAGGCTTGACAGGGACAATCAGCCCCAGCATTTT
TRBV7-9	NA	many	TRBJ2-7	CASSLWGGNWVYEQYF	TGTGCCAGCAGCTTATGGGGTGGGAATTGGGTCTACGAGCAGTACTTC
TRBV7-6	NA	few	TRBJ2-5	CASSLVTGRGETQYF	TGTGCCAGCAGCTTAGTCACAGGGAGAGGGGAGACCCAGTACTTC
TRBV27	NA	many	TRBJ1-4	CASSRTATNEKLFF	TGTGCCAGCAGTCGGACAGCAACTAATGAAAAACTGTTTTTT
TRBV18	NA	many	TRBJ1-4	CASSPPGANEKLFF	TGTGCCAGCTCACCACCGGGGGCTAATGAAAAACTGTTTTTT
TRBV6-2/TRBV6-3	NA	NA	TRBJ2-2	CASRGGYTGELFF	TGTGCCAGCAGGGGGGGCTACACCGGGGAGCTGTTTTTT
TRBV7-9	NA	many	TRBJ2-7	CASSSVVGSGDEQYF	TGTGCCAGCAGCTCCGTGGTCGGTTCGGGCGACGAGCAGTACTTC
TRBV6-1	NA	few	TRBJ2-7	CASSDHSEGEQYF	TGTGCCAGCAGCGACCATTCGGAAGGGGAGCAGTACTTC
TRBV7-2	NA	NA	TRBJ2-3	CASSASAASSTDTQYF	TGTGCCAGCAGCGCTTCCGCGGCTTCTAGCACAGATACGCAGTATTTT
TRBV10-3	NA	many	TRBJ2-2	CAIGKAGTGELFF	TGTGCCATCGGGAAGGCTGGGACCGGGGAGCTGTTTTTT
TRBV6-5	TRBD1	many	TRBJ1-4	CASSYSTNRGLSTNEKLFF	TGTGCCAGCAGTTACTCGACGAACAGGGGTCTTTCGACTAATGAAAAACTGTTTTTT
TRBV4-1	NA	many	TRBJ2-7	CASSPRESYEQYF	TGCGCCAGCAGCCCCCGGGAATCCTACGAGCAGTACTTC
TRBV15	NA	many	TRBJ2-6	CATSRDVSFSGANVLTF	TGTGCCACCAGCAGAGACGTCAGCTTCTCTGGGGCCAACGTCCTGACTTTC
TRBV6-2/TRBV6-3	TRBD2	few	TRBJ2-2	CASSLLREAGELFF	TGTGCCAGCAGTTTACTACGGGAGGCCGGGGAGCTGTTTTTT
TRBV4-3	NA	many	TRBJ1-5	CASSQVGGQPQHF	TGCGCCAGCAGCCAGGTGGGGGGGCAGCCCCAGCATTTT
TRBV11-2	NA	few	TRBJ2-1	CASSRDWRGEQFF	TGTGCCAGCAGCCGGGACTGGAGGGGGGAGCAGTTCTTC
TRBV20-1	NA	many	TRBJ2-7	CSATRGRSAYEQYF	TGCAGTGCTACGCGGGGGCGCAGCGCCTACGAGCAGTACTTC
TRBV5-1	NA	many	TRBJ2-1	CASSTGAFNEQFF	TGCGCCAGTTCCACCGGGGCCTTCAATGAGCAGTTCTTC
TRBV30	NA	many	TRBJ1-2	CAWRRNGYTF	TGTGCCTGGAGGCGTAACGGCTACACCTTC
TRBV5-1	NA	NA	TRBJ1-2	CASSLNDLGYGYTF	TGCGCCAGCAGCCTAAACGACCTCGGCTATGGCTACACCTTC
TRBV7-2	NA	many	TRBJ1-1	CASSLAEWTEAFF	TGTGCCAGCAGCTTAGCGGAGTGGACTGAAGCTTTCTTT
TRBV7-2	NA	many	TRBJ1-3	CASSFERSGNTIYF	TGTGCCAGCAGCTTTGAAAGGTCTGGAAACACCATATATTTT
TRBV20-1	TRBD2	many	TRBJ2-7	CSARRLAGVSEQYF	TGCAGTGCTCGTAGACTAGCGGGAGTCAGCGAGCAGTACTTC
TRBV27	TRBD1	NA	TRBJ2-7	CATSLKGARYEQYF	TGTGCCACCAGTTTAAAGGGGGCGAGATACGAGCAGTACTTC
TRBV5-1	TRBD1	few	TRBJ2-7	CASSSGTGGRVQYF	TGCGCCAGCAGCTCCGGGACAGGGGGCAGGGTGCAGTACTTC
TRBV7-2	NA	many	TRBJ1-2	CASSLAGVANYGYTF	TGTGCCAGCAGCTTAGCAGGGGTGGCTAACTATGGCTACACCTTC
TRBV29-1	NA	many	TRBJ2-3	CSVDGIRIMDTQYF	TGCAGCGTTGACGGGATTCGAATCATGGATACGCAGTATTTT
TRBV9	NA	many	TRBJ1-2	CASSPYSYPNYGYTF	TGTGCCAGCAGCCCATACAGCTATCCCAACTATGGCTACACCTTC
TRBV5-1	NA	many	TRBJ1-2	CASSDGSYGYTF	TGCGCCAGCAGTGACGGATCATATGGCTACACCTTC
TRBV7-2	NA	many	TRBJ1-4	CASSLYNRPNEKLFF	TGTGCCAGCAGCTTATACAACAGACCTAATGAAAAACTGTTTTTT
TRBV10-3	NA	NA	TRBJ2-2	CAISESGNGELFF	TGTGCCATCAGTGAGTCAGGGAACGGGGAGCTGTTTTTT
TRBV5-1	NA	NA	TRBJ2-6	CASSAPLGGANVLTF	TGCGCCAGCAGCGCCCCCTTGGGAGGTGCCAACGTCCTGACTTTC
TRBV10-3	TRBD1	many	TRBJ1-4	CAISETGGEKLFF	TGTGCCATCAGTGAAACAGGGGGGGAAAAACTGTTTTTT
TRBV20-1	TRBD2	many	TRBJ2-3	CSAPVPTSGRARNF	TGCAGTGCCCCTGTCCCGACTAGCGGGAGGGCCCGGAATTTT
TRBV10-3	TRBD1	NA	TRBJ1-2	CAIRWGQGPLRGYTF	TGTGCCATCAGGTGGGGACAGGGGCCCCTGCGGGGCTACACCTTC
TRBV29-1	NA	many	TRBJ1-1	CSVEPRGSMNTEAFF	TGCAGCGTTGAACCACGGGGCAGTATGAACACTGAAGCTTTCTTT
TRBV27	TRBD2	NA	TRBJ2-7	CASSGGLVLYEQYF	TGTGCCAGCAGCGGGGGACTAGTCCTCTACGAGCAGTACTTC
TRBV15	NA	many	TRBJ2-5	CATSRGGQETQYF	TGTGCCACCAGCAGAGGAGGGCAAGAGACCCAGTACTTC
TRBV18	NA	many	TRBJ2-4	CASSPPGGWNIQYF	TGTGCCAGCTCACCACCCGGGGGTTGGAACATTCAGTACTTC
TRBV5-1	NA	many	TRBJ2-7	CASSLAATITYEQYF	TGCGCCAGCAGCTTGGCCGCGACGATCACCTACGAGCAGTACTTC